This T cell receptor (beta chain) appears in the sequencing data of a study of blood T cells in healthy people across ages. Study information: For every two T cells, template switching captured about one barcoded beta molecule.

Study conclusions and caveats: Aged donors had fewer naive CD4+ cells and lower diversity than long-lived donors. With naive T cell percentage, TCR beta diversity showed a strong correlation.

Samples each yielded at least 6 micrograms of total RNA. The second PCR ran roughly 6 to 11 cycles with a sample-barcoded 5' primer and J-beta primers. TCRdb recomputed calls from the 5' RACE reads with MiXCR, one row per CDR3 protein. The profile covers approximately 1.5 million distinct CDR3 sequences, with 30% to 35% appearing a single time and approximately 10% taken by the ten largest. The CDR3 runs to 16 residues. Per germline, CDR1 SEHNR and CDR2 FQNEAQ (reference sequence). Note on this clonotype: Its antigen is undetermined. An end of the junction does not agree with germline; a read error may underlie this.

The receptor comes from a young woman in good health. The sequencing sample was made of blood. The V call is TRBV7-9, the J call TRBJ1-1, with D maybe TRBD1 (5 bases). The DNA of the CDR3 is TGTGCCGGCAGCCACTGGGGGGGGGAAATGAACACTGAAGCTTTCTTT. It yields the protein CAGSHWGGEMNTEAFF.